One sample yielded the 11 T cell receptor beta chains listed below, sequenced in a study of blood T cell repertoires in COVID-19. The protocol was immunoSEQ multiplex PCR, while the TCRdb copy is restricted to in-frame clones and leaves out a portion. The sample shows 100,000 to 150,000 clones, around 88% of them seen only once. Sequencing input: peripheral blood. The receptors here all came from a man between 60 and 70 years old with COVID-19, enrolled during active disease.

CDR3 amino acids: CASSSGTLMNTEAFF. The CDR3 nucleotides are TGTGCCAGTAGTTCCGGGACACTGATGAACACTGAAGCTTTCTTT. The V call is TRBV19, the J call TRBJ1-1; the D gene is possibly TRBD1 (6 bases). Germline V gene data show CDR1 as LNHDA and CDR2 as SQIVND (reference sequence). The CDR3 length is 15 residues. V shed 5 bases and J shed 0 bases, with 13 bases lying between them.

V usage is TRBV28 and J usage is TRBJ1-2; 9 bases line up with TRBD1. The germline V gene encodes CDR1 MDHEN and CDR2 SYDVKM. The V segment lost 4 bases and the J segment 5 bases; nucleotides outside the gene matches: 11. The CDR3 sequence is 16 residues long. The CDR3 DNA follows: TGTGCCAGCAGTTCGCCGGGACAGGGCCTTTTTTATGGCTACACCTTC. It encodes CASSSPGQGLFYGYTF.

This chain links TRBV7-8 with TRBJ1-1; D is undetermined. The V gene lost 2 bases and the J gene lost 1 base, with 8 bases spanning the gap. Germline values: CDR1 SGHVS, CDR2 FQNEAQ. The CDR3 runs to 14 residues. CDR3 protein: CASSLMGRNTEAFF. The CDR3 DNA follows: TGTGCCAGCAGCTTAATGGGCAGGAACACTGAAGCTTTCTTT. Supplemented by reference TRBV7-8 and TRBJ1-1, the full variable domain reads GAGVSQSPRYKVAKRGQDVALRCDPISGHVSLFWYQQALGQGPEFLTYFQNEAQLDKSGLPSDRFFAERPEGSVSTLKIQRTQQEDSAVYLCASSLMGRNTEAFFGQGTRLTVV.

In nucleotides, the CDR3 is TGTGCCAGCAGCTTAGGACAGATCTCTGGAAACACCATATATTTT. Its protein product is CASSLGQISGNTIYF. This chain joins TRBV7-2 and TRBJ1-3, with D perhaps matching TRBD1 (5 bases). Per germline, CDR1 SGHTA and CDR2 FQGNSA. Trimming stripped 1 base from V and 0 bases from J, with 7 bases between. The CDR3 is made up of 15 amino acids.

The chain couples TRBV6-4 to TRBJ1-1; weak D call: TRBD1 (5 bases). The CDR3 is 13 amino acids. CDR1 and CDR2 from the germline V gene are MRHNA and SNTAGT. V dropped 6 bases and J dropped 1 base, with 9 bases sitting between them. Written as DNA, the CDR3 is TGTGCCAGCAGCAGGGAAAGGAACACTGAAGCTTTCTTT. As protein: CASSRERNTEAFF.

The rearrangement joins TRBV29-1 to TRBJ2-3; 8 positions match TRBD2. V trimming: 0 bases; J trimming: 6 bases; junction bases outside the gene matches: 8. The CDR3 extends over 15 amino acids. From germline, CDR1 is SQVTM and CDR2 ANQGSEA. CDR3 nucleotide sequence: TGCAGCGTTGAAGATTGGGGGACTAGGGGGGATACGCAGTATTTT. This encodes CSVEDWGTRGDTQYF.

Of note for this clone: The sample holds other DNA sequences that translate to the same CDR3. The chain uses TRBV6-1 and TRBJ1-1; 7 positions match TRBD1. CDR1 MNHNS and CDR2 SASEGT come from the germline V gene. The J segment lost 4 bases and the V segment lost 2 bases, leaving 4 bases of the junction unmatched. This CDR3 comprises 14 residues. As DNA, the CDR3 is TGTGCCAGCAGTGAAAACAGGGGAGGCACTGAAGCTTTCTTT. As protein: CASSENRGGTEAFF.

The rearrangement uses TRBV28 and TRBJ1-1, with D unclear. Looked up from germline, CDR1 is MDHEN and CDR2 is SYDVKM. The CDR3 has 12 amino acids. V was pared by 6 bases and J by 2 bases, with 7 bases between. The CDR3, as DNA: TGTGCCAGCAGCACGGGTAACACTGAAGCTTTCTTT. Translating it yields CASSTGNTEAFF.

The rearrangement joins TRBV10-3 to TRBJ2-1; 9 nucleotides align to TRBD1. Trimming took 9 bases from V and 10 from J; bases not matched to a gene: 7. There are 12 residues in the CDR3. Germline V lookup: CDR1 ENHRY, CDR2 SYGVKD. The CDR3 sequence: CAMSDRGREQFF. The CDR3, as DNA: TGTGCCATGTCGGACAGGGGAAGGGAGCAGTTCTTC.

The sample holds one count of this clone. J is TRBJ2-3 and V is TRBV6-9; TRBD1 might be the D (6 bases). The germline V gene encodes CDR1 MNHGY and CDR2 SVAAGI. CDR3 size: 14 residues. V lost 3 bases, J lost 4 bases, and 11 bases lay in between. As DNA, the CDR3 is TGTGCCAGCAGTTACGAAACAGGGTCAGATACGCAGTATTTT. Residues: CASSYETGSDTQYF.

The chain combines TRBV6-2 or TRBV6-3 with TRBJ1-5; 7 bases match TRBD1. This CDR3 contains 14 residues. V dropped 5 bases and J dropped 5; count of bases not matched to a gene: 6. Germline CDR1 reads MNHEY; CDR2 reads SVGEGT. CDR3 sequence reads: CASSLDRIYQPQHF. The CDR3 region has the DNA TGTGCCAGCAGTCTGGACAGGATATATCAGCCCCAGCATTTT.